In this sample, the clone carrying this TCR beta chain turned up a few times. The target antigen is unknown. Between the trimmed V and J ends, which lost 5 bases and 0 bases, there was a span of 6 bases. CDR3 length: 13 residues. The germline V gene encodes CDR1 SGHTA and CDR2 FQGTGA. One entry per CDR3 protein results from TCRdb running MiXCR on the 5' RACE reads. The sample includes some 8,300 distinct CDR3 sequences, approximately 5.1% of them seen just once. This entry is derived from a study of spatial heterogeneity in lung cancer. Study background: Each time, sequencing found more beta-chain sequences than alpha-chain sequences. Each unique TCR and UMI combination was seen more than ten times on average in raw reads.

Stated time point: sample taken at primary tumor resection. Unsorted whole RNA from tumor, nontumor lung or frozen PBMC underwent sequencing. Whole-study findings and limits: Within tumors, counts of expanded alpha and beta TCRs tracked tumor mutation counts.

The TCR was taken from a female donor with early-stage non-small cell lung cancer. The material sequenced was lung tumor tissue, taken at surgery. The V gene is TRBV7-3, the J gene TRBJ2-3, with D unclear. The CDR3 region has the DNA TGTGCCAGCAGCCCAACTAGCACAGATACGCAGTATTTT. This gives the protein CASSPTSTDTQYF.